This T cell receptor beta chain was sequenced in a study of response to subunit inactivated influenza vaccine. Study conclusions and caveats: It was suggested by the authors that few new T cells are recruited by each seasonal influenza vaccination.

One entry per CDR3 protein, called by TCRdb with MiXCR from the RT-PCR reads. The sample records about 610,000 distinct CDR3 sequences, 14% being singletons. This clonotype appeared many times. The antigen is undetermined. The sequence derives from a middle-aged man who received an inactivated influenza vaccine. The sequenced sample was PBMCs from blood, obtained 11 to 12 days after vaccination.

The CDR3 here is CASSPRGTSGSSYNEQFF. CDR3 DNA sequence: TGTGCCAGCTCACCACGCGGGACTAGCGGGAGTAGTTACAATGAGCAGTTCTTC. V is TRBV18 and J is TRBJ2-1, with 14 bases aligning to TRBD2. The V and J ends lost 1 base and 4 bases, in that order; junction bases with no gene match: 6. The CDR3 has 18 residues. The V gene's germline CDR1 is KGHSH and CDR2 LQKENI.